Below, 24 T cell receptor beta chains from the same sample are listed, as sequenced in a study of monozygotic twins with inflammatory bowel disease. TCRdb re-called the 5' RACE reads, yielding one record per CDR3 amino acid sequence without DNA. This repertoire includes some 150,000 distinct CDR3 sequences. Sequences were obtained from blood. The source of these receptors is a human donor with ulcerative colitis or Crohn's disease, or a healthy co-twin of an affected twin (not recorded which).

The V and J genes are TRBV7-2 and TRBJ2-1; TCRdb picks TRBD1, but there is no DNA to check that call. Germline CDR1 SGHTA, CDR2 FQGNSA. This CDR3 is 14 amino acids long. The CDR3: CASSHGTPYNEQFF.

The chain recombines TRBV18 with TRBJ1-2. The CDR3 totals 15 residues. CDR1 and CDR2 from the germline V gene are KGHSH and LQKENI. The chain's CDR3 is CASSPQGDVNYGYTF. The full variable domain, completed using reference TRBV18 and TRBJ1-2, is NAGVMQNPRHLVRRRGQEARLRCSPMKGHSHVYWYRQLPEEGLKFMVYLQKENIIDESGMPKERFSAEFPKEGPSILRIQQVVRGDSAAYFCASSPQGDVNYGYTFGSGTRLTVV.

The chain carries TRBV5-6 and TRBJ1-2. Germline values: CDR1 SGHDT, CDR2 YYEEEE. This CDR3 is built from 14 residues. Here the CDR3 reads CASSLEPRFGGYTF.

This chain connects TRBV10-2 to TRBJ1-3. The germline gives CDR1 WSHSY, CDR2 SAAADI. The CDR3 spans 15 residues. Here the CDR3 reads CASNTGWDSGNTIYF.

V and J are TRBV2 and TRBJ2-2; no DNA is available, so the TRBD1 call from TCRdb remains unchecked. CDR1 SNHLY and CDR2 FYNNEI come from the germline V gene. This CDR3 has 14 residues. The chain's CDR3 is CASRKTGIPGELFF. Filled out from reference TRBV2 and TRBJ2-2, the complete variable domain reads EPEVTQTPSHQVTQMGQEVILRCVPISNHLYFYWYRQILGQKVEFLVSFYNNEISEKSEIFDDQFSVERPDGSNFTLKIRSTKLEDSAMYFCASRKTGIPGELFFGEGSRLTVL.

The chain carries TRBV9 and TRBJ2-3; the TRBD2 assignment by TCRdb is unverifiable without DNA. The CDR3 runs to 15 residues. Per germline, CDR1 SGDLS and CDR2 YYNGEE. This CDR3 is CASSVEGPLGDTQYF. Full variable domain (remainder filled in from reference TRBV9 and TRBJ2-3): DSGVTQTPKHLITATGQRVTLRCSPRSGDLSVYWYQQSLDQGLQFLIQYYNGEERAKGNILERFSAQQFPDLHSELNLSSLELGDSALYFCASSVEGPLGDTQYFGPGTRLTVL.

The rearrangement links TRBV28 to TRBJ2-7; with no DNA, the TCRdb D assignment of TRBD1 cannot be verified. Per the germline V gene, CDR1 is MDHEN and CDR2 is SYDVKM. This CDR3 is 15 amino acids long. CDR3 protein: CASSPLRPDRYEQYF.

This chain uses TRBV29-1 with TRBJ1-1. CDR1 is SQVTM and CDR2 is ANQGSEA in the germline V gene. There are 15 residues in the CDR3. The CDR3 loop reads CSGSDSGIGNTEAFF.

The chain links TRBV18 to TRBJ2-3; TCRdb gives TRBD1 as the D gene, but with no DNA this cannot be confirmed. CDR3 length equals 15 residues. Germline V gene data show CDR1 as KGHSH and CDR2 as LQKENI. The chain's CDR3 is CASSPTGTSTDTQYF.

The genes are TRBV7-9 and TRBJ1-2; the TCRdb D gene call, TRBD1, has no DNA to confirm it. The germline V gene encodes CDR1 SEHNR and CDR2 FQNEAQ (reference sequence). This CDR3 is 14 amino acids long. CDR3 sequence: CASSSGEGAYGYTF.

The V and J genes are TRBV7-9 and TRBJ2-1; the TRBD2 assignment by TCRdb is unverifiable without DNA. Germline V gene sequence: CDR1 SEHNR, CDR2 FQNEAQ (reference sequence). CDR3 length: 16 residues. CDR3 sequence: CASSLSLATSYNEQFF.

The chain joins TRBV6-1 to TRBJ1-1. Germline assignment: CDR1 MNHNS and CDR2 SASEGT. The CDR3 totals 14 residues. The CDR3: CASLTGITGTEAFF.

The J gene is TRBJ1-1, the V gene TRBV3-1. Germline values: CDR1 LGHDT, CDR2 YNNKEL (reference sequence). The CDR3 length is 12 residues. CDR3 residues: CASSSIGTEAFF.

The chain links TRBV9 to TRBJ2-6; the D gene TCRdb calls, TRBD1, cannot be checked with no DNA. Germline V CDR1 and CDR2: SGDLS, YYNGEE. The CDR3 covers 21 residues. CDR3 sequence reads: CASSITGTINQTHSGANVLTF.

The chain employs TRBV7-3 and TRBJ2-1; TCRdb indicates TRBD2, and absent DNA this call remains unverified. Germline values: CDR1 SGHTA, CDR2 FQGTGA. CDR3 size: 15 residues. The CDR3 spells CASSYSSGGANEQFF.

V usage is TRBV2 and J usage is TRBJ2-1; with no DNA, the TCRdb D assignment of TRBD2 cannot be verified. Germline CDR1 SNHLY, CDR2 FYNNEI. The CDR3 runs 15 residues. The CDR3 spells CASSVIAGGDNEQFF.

The V and J genes are TRBV19 and TRBJ1-5; TCRdb selects TRBD1, and the lack of DNA leaves this call unchecked. Germline V gene lookup returns CDR1 LNHDA and CDR2 SQIVND (reference sequence). This CDR3 spans 17 amino acids. The CDR3 is CASSIDGRRDSNQPQHF.

The chain employs TRBV5-1 and TRBJ1-2; there is no DNA to check the TCRdb D call of TRBD1. CDR3 length: 19 residues. Germline CDR1 reads SGHRS; CDR2 reads YFSETQ. The CDR3 loop is CASSLRSDGTGGDLAGYTF.

The rearrangement links TRBV4-3 to TRBJ2-1. CDR1 LGHNA and CDR2 YSLEER come from the germline V gene. This CDR3 comprises 15 residues. This chain's CDR3 is CASSHGGTPTNEQFF.

V is TRBV9 and J is TRBJ2-5; TCRdb's D call of TRBD2 is untestable without DNA. The CDR3 length is 15 residues. Germline V gene data show CDR1 as SGDLS and CDR2 as YYNGEE. The CDR3 reads CASSVGRGAQETQYF.

This chain joins TRBV12-3 or TRBV12-4 and TRBJ2-7. The CDR3 extends over 14 amino acids. The CDR3 is CASSLAADYYEQYF.

The chain employs TRBV7-6 and TRBJ2-3. The germline V gene encodes CDR1 SGHVS and CDR2 FNYEAQ. The CDR3 consists of 17 residues. The CDR3 spells CASSLYPQKGVTDTQYF.

The chain combines TRBV6-1 with TRBJ2-1; TCRdb proposes TRBD2, but this gene call is untestable without DNA. CDR1 is MNHNS, CDR2 SASEGT, per germline. The length of the CDR3 is 20 residues. The CDR3: CASSGWFVRPRGLAWDEQFF.

The CDR3 sequence is CSAKGSGTNSPLHF. The chain carries TRBV20-1 and TRBJ1-6. Germline V gives CDR1 DFQATT, CDR2 SNEGSKA (reference sequence). There are 14 residues in the CDR3.